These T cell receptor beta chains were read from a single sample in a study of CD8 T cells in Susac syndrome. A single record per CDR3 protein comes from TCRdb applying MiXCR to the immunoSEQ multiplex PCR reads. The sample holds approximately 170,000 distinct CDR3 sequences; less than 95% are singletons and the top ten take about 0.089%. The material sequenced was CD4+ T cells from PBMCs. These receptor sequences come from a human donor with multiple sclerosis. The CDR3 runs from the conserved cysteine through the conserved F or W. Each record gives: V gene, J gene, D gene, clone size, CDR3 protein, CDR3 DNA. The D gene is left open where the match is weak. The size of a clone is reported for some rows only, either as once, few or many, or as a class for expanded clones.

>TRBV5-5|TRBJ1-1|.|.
CASSLMTDTEAFF
TGTGCCAGCAGCTTGATGACAGACACTGAAGCTTTCTTT
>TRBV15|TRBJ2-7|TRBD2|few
CATSRAPSGYEQYF
TGTGCCACCAGCAGAGCCCCTAGCGGTTACGAGCAGTACTTC
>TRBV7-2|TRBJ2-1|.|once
CASSPTGQYNEQFF
TGTGCCAGCAGCCCTACTGGACAGTACAATGAGCAGTTCTTC
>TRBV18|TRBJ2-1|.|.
CASSGDNNEQFF
TGTGCCAGCTCAGGAGACAACAATGAGCAGTTCTTC
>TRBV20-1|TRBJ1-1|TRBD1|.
CSAPFRQGISEAFF
TGCAGTGCTCCGTTCCGACAGGGAATCTCTGAAGCTTTCTTT
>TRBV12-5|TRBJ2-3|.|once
CASGPGERWGDTQYF
TGTGCTAGTGGTCCCGGAGAGAGATGGGGAGATACGCAGTATTTT
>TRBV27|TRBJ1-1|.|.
CASSLWSGMTEAFF
TGTGCCAGCAGTTTATGGTCCGGAATGACTGAAGCTTTCTTT
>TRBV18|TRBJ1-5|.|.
CASSPPGTSNQPQHF
TGTGCCAGCTCACCCCCAGGGACAAGCAATCAGCCCCAGCATTTT
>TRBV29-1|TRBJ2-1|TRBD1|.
CSVRVGQGKDEQFF
TGCAGCGTGAGGGTGGGACAGGGTAAGGATGAGCAGTTCTTC
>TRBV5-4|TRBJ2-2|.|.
CASSLLEGPITGELFF
TGTGCCAGCAGCCTCCTAGAGGGTCCGATTACCGGGGAGCTGTTTTTT
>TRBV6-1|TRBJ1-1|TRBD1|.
CASSDPGQGWNTEAFF
TGTGCCAGCAGTGATCCGGGACAGGGGTGGAACACTGAAGCTTTCTTT
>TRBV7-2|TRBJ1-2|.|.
CASSPQGPSNYGYTF
TGTGCCAGCAGCCCCCAAGGCCCCTCTAACTATGGCTACACCTTC
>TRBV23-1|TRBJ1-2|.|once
CASSLGGYTF
TGCGCCAGCAGTCTAGGAGGCTACACCTTC
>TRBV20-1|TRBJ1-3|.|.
CSARGDLNTIYF
TGCAGTGCTAGGGGTGATTTAAACACCATATATTTT
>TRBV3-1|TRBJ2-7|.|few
CASSQGPGEQYF
TGTGCCAGCAGCCAAGGTCCGGGGGAGCAGTACTTC
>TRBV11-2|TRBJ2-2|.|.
CASSATVLLTGELFF
TGTGCCAGCAGCGCGACAGTCCTACTCACCGGGGAGCTGTTTTTT
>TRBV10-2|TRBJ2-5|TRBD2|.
CASSFGLAGARTQYF
TGCGCCAGCAGTTTTGGACTAGCGGGAGCGAGGACCCAGTACTTC
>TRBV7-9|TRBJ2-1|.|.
CASSLGGVDEQFF
TGTGCCAGCAGCTTGGGTGGGGTGGATGAGCAGTTCTTC
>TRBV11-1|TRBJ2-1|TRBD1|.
CASSSPTGGNEQFF
TGTGCCAGCAGCTCGCCAACAGGGGGCAATGAGCAGTTCTTC
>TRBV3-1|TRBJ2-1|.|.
CASSGTSYNEQFF
TGTGCCAGCAGTGGGACCTCCTACAATGAGCAGTTCTTC
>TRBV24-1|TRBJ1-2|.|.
CASSGGEEYGYTF
TGTGCCAGCAGCGGGGGAGAAGAGTATGGCTACACCTTC
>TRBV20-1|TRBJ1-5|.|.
CSARRGNQPQHF
TGCAGTGCTAGGAGGGGGAATCAGCCCCAGCATTTT
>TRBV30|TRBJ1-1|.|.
CAWSDTTDTEAFF
TGTGCCTGGAGTGACACCACTGACACTGAAGCTTTCTTT
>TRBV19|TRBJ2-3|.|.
CASSVAGGPFTDTQYF
TGTGCCAGTAGTGTTGCAGGGGGGCCCTTCACAGATACGCAGTATTTT
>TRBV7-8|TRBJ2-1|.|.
CASSLAAGQFF
TGTGCCAGCAGCTTAGCGGCAGGACAGTTCTTC
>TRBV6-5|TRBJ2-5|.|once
CASSYTWQGETQYF
TGTGCCAGCAGTTACACCTGGCAGGGGGAGACCCAGTACTTC
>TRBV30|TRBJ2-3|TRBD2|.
CAWKGLAGSDTQYF
TGTGCCTGGAAAGGACTAGCGGGGTCAGATACGCAGTATTTT
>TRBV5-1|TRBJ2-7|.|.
CASSLQGQGYEQYF
TGCGCCAGCAGCCTCCAGGGGCAGGGCTACGAGCAGTACTTC
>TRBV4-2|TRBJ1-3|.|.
CASSQIPEVSGNTIYF
TGTGCCAGCAGCCAGATTCCGGAAGTTTCGGGAAACACCATATATTTT
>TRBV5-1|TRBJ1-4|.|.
CASSRGSATNEKLFF
TGCGCCAGCAGCCGAGGGTCGGCAACTAATGAAAAACTGTTTTTT
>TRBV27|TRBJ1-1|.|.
CASSFKGATEAFF
TGTGCCAGCAGCTTCAAAGGGGCCACTGAAGCTTTCTTT
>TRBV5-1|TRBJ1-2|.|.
CASSFGQVEGYTF
TGCGCCAGCAGCTTCGGACAAGTAGAAGGCTACACCTTC
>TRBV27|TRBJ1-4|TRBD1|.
CASRRQGGREKLFF
TGTGCCAGCAGAAGACAGGGCGGTAGAGAAAAACTGTTTTTT
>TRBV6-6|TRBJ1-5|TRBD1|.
CASKGGQGEYQPQHF
TGTGCCAGCAAGGGGGGACAGGGGGAATATCAGCCCCAGCATTTT
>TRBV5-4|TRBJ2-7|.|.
CASSGWAGHSYEQYF
TGTGCCAGCAGCGGGTGGGCGGGACATTCCTACGAGCAGTACTTC
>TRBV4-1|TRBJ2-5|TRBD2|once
CASSQDRSGTTQETQYF
TGCGCCAGCAGCCAAGATAGGAGCGGGACCACACAAGAGACCCAGTACTTC
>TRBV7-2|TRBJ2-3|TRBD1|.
CASSLRQGSTDTQYF
TGTGCCAGCAGCCTACGACAGGGAAGCACAGATACGCAGTATTTT
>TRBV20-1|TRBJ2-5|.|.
CSAPRRESGFQETQYF
TGCAGTGCTCCGAGGAGGGAGAGCGGGTTCCAAGAGACCCAGTACTTC
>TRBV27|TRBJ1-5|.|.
CASSLEGRNYQPQHF
TGTGCCAGCAGTTTAGAGGGCCGGAATTATCAGCCCCAGCATTTT
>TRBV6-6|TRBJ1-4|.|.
CASHTRGGEKLFF
TGTGCCAGCCATACGCGGGGGGGTGAAAAACTGTTTTTT
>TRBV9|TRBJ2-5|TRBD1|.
CASSVGTGGGETQYF
TGTGCCAGCAGCGTCGGGACAGGGGGCGGAGAGACCCAGTACTTC
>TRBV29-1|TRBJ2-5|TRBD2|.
CSVSTSGQETQYF
TGCAGCGTTTCTACTAGCGGGCAAGAGACCCAGTACTTC
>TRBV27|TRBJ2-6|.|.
CASSLQGTGANVLTF
TGTGCCAGCAGTTTACAGGGGACCGGGGCCAACGTCCTGACTTTC
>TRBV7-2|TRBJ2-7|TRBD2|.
CASSLGTSGEQYF
TGTGCCAGCAGCTTAGGGACTAGCGGCGAGCAGTACTTC
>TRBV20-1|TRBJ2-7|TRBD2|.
CSARTPSGLAGGHLGDEQYF
TGCAGTGCTAGGACACCCTCGGGACTAGCGGGAGGGCATTTGGGGGACGAGCAGTACTTC
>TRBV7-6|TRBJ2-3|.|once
CASSLQRASDTQYF
TGTGCCAGCAGCCTCCAGAGGGCCTCAGATACGCAGTATTTT
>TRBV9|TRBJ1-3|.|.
CASSVGTSYSGNTIYF
TGTGCCAGCAGCGTAGGGACCTCCTACTCTGGAAACACCATATATTTT
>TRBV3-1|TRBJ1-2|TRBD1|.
CASTRQGAGGYTF
TGTGCCAGCACCAGACAGGGGGCGGGTGGCTACACCTTC
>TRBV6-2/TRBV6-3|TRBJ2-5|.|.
CASSYSRESYF
TGTGCCAGCAGTTACTCGAGGGAATCGTACTTC
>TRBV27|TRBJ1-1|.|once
CASWGLNTEAFF
TGTGCCAGCTGGGGCCTGAACACTGAAGCTTTCTTT
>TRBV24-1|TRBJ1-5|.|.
CATSQGSNQPQHF
TGTGCCACCAGCCAGGGTTCCAATCAGCCCCAGCATTTT
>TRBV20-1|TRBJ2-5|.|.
CSARGNKETQYF
TGCAGTGCTAGGGGGAACAAAGAGACCCAGTACTTC